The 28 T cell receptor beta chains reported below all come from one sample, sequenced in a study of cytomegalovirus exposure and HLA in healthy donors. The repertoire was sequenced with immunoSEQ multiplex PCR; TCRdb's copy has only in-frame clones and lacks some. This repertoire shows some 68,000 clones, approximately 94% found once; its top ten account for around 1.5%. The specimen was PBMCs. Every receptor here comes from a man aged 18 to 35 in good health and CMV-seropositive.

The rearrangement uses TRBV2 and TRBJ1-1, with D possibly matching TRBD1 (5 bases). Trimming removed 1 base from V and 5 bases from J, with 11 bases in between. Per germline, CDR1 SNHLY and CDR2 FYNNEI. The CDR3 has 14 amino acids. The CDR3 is CASSEGRGGTEAFF. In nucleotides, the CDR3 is TGTGCCAGCAGTGAAGGGAGGGGAGGGACTGAAGCTTTCTTT.

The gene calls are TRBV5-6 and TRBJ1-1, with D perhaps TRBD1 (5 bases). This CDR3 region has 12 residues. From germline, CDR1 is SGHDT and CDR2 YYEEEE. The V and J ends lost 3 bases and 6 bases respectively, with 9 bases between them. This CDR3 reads CASSWKTAEAFF. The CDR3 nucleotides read TGTGCCAGCAGCTGGAAGACAGCTGAAGCTTTCTTT.

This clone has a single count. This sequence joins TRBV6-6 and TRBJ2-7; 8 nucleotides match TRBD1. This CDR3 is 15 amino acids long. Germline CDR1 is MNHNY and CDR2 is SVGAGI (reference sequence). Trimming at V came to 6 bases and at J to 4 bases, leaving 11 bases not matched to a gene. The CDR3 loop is CASSHGTGAYYEQYF. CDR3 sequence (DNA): TGTGCCAGCAGCCATGGGACAGGAGCATATTACGAGCAGTACTTC.

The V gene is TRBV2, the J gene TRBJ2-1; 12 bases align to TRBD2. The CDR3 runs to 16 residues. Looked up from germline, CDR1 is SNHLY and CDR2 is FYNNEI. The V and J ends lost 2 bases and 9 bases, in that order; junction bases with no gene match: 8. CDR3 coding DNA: TGTGCCAGCAGTGAACGGCGACTAGCGGGAGCCGGTGAGCAGTTCTTC. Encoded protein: CASSERRLAGAGEQFF.

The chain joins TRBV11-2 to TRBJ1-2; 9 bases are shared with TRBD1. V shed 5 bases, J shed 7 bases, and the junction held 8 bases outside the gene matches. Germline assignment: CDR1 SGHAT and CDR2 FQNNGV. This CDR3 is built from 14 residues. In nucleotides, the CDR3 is TGTGCCAGCAGCCCACGGACAGGGGTTGGTGGCTACACCTTC. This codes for CASSPRTGVGGYTF.

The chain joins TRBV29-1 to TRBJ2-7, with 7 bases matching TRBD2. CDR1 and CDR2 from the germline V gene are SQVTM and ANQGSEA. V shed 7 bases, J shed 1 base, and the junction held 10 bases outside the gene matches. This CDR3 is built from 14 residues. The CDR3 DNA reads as TGCAGCGCTTCGGTGGCTAGCGGATCCTACGAGCAGTACTTC. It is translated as CSASVASGSYEQYF.

CDR3 sequence: CASSLAQGRHEQYF. In DNA form, the CDR3 reads TGTGCCAGCAGCTTAGCCCAGGGGCGCCACGAGCAGTACTTC. This rearrangement joins TRBV7-2 to TRBJ2-7; D is possibly TRBD1 (6 bases). The length of the CDR3 is 14 residues. Trimming shortened V by 0 bases and J by 5 bases, and 11 bases separated the two germline ends. Looked up from germline, CDR1 is SGHTA and CDR2 is FQGNSA.

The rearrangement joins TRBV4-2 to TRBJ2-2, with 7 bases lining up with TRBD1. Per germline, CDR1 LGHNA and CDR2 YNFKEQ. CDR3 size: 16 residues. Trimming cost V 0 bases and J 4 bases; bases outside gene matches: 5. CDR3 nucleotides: TGTGCCAGCAGCCAAGAAATTTACAGGGGCACCGGGGAGCTGTTTTTT. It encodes CASSQEIYRGTGELFF.

CDR3 nucleotide sequence: TGTGCCACCGCCGGGACAGGGTCTACTGAAGCTTTCTTT. Translated: CATAGTGSTEAFF. V gene TRBV2 combines with J gene TRBJ1-1; 9 positions agree with TRBD1. This CDR3 is built from 13 residues. Losses at the gene ends were 10 bases for V and 5 bases for J; bases not matched to a gene: 8. The V gene's germline CDR1 is SNHLY and CDR2 FYNNEI.

CDR3 nucleotide sequence: TGCAGCGTGGATGATGCTGGTACGGACAGCTATGGCTACACCTTC. Translating gives CSVDDAGTDSYGYTF. The chain combines TRBV29-1 with TRBJ1-2, with D possibly matching TRBD1 (6 bases). Germline CDR1 SQVTM, CDR2 ANQGSEA. The V end was cut by 6 bases, the J end by 4 bases, with 21 bases between. This CDR3 has 15 amino acids.

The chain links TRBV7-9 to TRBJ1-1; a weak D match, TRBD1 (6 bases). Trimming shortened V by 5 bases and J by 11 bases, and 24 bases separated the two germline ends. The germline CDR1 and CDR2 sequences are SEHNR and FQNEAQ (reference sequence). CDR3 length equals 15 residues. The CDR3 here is CASSRQGGWGTGAFF. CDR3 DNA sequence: TGTGCCAGCAGCCGCCAAGGGGGATGGGGAACTGGCGCTTTCTTT. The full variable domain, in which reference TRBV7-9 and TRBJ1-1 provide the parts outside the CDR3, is DTGVSQNPRHKITKRGQNVTFRCDPISEHNRLYWYRQTLGQGPEFLTYFQNEAQLEKSRLLSDRFSAERPKGSFSTLEIQRTEQGDSAMYLCASSRQGGWGTGAFFGQGTRLTVV.

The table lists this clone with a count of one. The CDR3 protein is CASSSDRGHTGELFF. As DNA, the CDR3 is TGTGCCAGTAGTAGTGACAGGGGGCACACCGGGGAGCTGTTTTTT. The chain recombines TRBV19 with TRBJ2-2; 10 bases line up with TRBD1. V was clipped by 4 bases and J by 3 bases; unmatched bases: 2. The CDR3 sequence is 15 residues long. The V gene's germline CDR1 is LNHDA and CDR2 SQIVND (reference sequence).

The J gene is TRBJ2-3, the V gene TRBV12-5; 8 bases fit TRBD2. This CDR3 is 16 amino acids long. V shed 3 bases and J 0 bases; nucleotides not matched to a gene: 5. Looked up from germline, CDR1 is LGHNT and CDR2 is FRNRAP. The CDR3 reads CASGFYTSGSTDTQYF. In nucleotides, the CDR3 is TGTGCTAGTGGTTTTTATACTAGCGGTAGCACAGATACGCAGTATTTT. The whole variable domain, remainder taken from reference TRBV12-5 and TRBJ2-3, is DARVTQTPRHKVTEMGQEVTMRCQPILGHNTVFWYRQTMMQGLELLAYFRNRAPLDDSGMPKDRFSAEMPDATLATLKIQPSEPRDSAVYFCASGFYTSGSTDTQYFGPGTRLTVL.

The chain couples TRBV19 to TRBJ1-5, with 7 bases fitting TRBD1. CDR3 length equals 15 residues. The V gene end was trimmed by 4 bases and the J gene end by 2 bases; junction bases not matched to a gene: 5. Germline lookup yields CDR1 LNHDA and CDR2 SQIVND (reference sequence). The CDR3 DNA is TGTGCCAGTAGTACTCCCGGGACAGGCAATCAGCCCCAGCATTTT. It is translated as CASSTPGTGNQPQHF.

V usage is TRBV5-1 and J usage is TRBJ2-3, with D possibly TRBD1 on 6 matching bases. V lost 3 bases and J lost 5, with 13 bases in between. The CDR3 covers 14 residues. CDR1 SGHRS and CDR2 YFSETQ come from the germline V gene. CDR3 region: CASSSQGGGDTQYF. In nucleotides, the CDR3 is TGCGCCAGCAGCTCACAGGGTGGCGGAGATACGCAGTATTTT. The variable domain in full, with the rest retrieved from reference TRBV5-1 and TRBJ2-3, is KAGVTQTPRYLIKTRGQQVTLSCSPISGHRSVSWYQQTPGQGLQFLFEYFSETQRNKGNFPGRFSGRQFSNSRSEMNVSTLELGDSALYLCASSSQGGGDTQYFGPGTRLTVL.

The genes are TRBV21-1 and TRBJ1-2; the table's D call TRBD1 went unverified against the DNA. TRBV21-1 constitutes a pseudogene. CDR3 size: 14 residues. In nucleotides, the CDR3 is TGTGCCAGCAGCACCCGACAGGGCTTCTATGGCTACACCTTC. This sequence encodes CASSTRQGFYGYTF.

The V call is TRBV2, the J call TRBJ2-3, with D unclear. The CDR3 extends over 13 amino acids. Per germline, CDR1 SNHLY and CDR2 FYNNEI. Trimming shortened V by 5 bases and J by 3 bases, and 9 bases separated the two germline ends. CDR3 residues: CASSREITDTQYF. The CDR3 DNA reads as TGTGCCAGCAGTCGAGAAATAACAGATACGCAGTATTTT.

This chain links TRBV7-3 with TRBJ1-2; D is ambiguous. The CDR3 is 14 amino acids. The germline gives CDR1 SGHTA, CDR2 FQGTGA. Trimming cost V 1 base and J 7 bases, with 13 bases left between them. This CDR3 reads CASSLNPREGGYTF. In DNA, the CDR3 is TGTGCCAGCAGCTTAAATCCGAGAGAGGGTGGCTACACCTTC.

CDR3 sequence reads: CASGGADGEAFF. CDR3 sequence (DNA): TGCGCCAGCGGGGGGGCAGACGGCGAAGCTTTCTTT. This chain joins TRBV5-1 and TRBJ1-1; tentatively, D is TRBD1 (6 bases). The CDR3 loop spans 12 amino acids. The ends were cut back, 7 bases at V and 8 bases at J, with 15 bases in the middle. The V gene's germline CDR1 is SGHRS and CDR2 YFSETQ.

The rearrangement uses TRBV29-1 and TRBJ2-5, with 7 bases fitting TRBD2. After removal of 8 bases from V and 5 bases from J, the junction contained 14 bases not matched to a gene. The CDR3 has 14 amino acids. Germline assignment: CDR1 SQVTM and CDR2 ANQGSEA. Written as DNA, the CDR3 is TGCAGCACAACGAAGGGGAGGGTAGGGGAGACCCAGTACTTC. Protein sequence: CSTTKGRVGETQYF.

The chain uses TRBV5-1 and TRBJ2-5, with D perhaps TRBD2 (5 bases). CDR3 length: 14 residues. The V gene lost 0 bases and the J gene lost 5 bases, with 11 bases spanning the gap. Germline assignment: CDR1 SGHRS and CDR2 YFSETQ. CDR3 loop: CASSLDSADETQYF. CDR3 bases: TGCGCCAGCAGCTTGGATAGCGCTGATGAGACCCAGTACTTC. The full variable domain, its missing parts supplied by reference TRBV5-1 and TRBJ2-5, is KAGVTQTPRYLIKTRGQQVTLSCSPISGHRSVSWYQQTPGQGLQFLFEYFSETQRNKGNFPGRFSGRQFSNSRSEMNVSTLELGDSALYLCASSLDSADETQYFGPGTRLLVL.

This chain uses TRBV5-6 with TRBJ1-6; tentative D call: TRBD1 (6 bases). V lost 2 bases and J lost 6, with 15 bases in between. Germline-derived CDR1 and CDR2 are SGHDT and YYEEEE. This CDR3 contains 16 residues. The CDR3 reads CASSLGGVWANSPLHF. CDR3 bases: TGTGCCAGCAGCTTAGGGGGGGTCTGGGCTAATTCACCCCTCCACTTT.

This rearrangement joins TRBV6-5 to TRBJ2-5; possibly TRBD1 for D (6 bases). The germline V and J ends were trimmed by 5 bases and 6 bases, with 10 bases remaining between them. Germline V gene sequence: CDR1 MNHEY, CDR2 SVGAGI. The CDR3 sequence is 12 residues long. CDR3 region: CASSTGLKTQYF. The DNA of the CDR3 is TGTGCCAGCAGTACAGGGTTAAAGACCCAGTACTTC.

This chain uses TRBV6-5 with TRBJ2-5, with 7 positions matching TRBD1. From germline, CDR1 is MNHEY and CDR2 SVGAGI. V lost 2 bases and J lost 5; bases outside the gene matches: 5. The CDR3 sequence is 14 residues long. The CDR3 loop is CASSYDRAIETQYF. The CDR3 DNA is TGTGCCAGCAGTTACGACAGGGCGATCGAGACCCAGTACTTC.

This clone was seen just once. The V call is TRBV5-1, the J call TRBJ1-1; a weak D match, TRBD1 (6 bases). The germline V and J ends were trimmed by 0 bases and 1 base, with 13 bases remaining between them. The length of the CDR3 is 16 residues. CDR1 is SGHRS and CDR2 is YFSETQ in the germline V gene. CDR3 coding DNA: TGCGCCAGCAGCTTGGTTAGTCAGGGGAGGAACACTGAAGCTTTCTTT. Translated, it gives CASSLVSQGRNTEAFF.

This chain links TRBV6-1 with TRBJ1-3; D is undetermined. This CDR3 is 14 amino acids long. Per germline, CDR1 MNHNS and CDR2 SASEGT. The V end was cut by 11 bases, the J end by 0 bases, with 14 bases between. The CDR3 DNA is TGTGCCTGCCGGGGATATTACTCTGGAAACACCATATATTTT. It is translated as CACRGYYSGNTIYF.

CDR3 DNA: TGTGCCAGCAGCGTGGGGGGGAACACCGGGGAGCTGTTTTTT. Its translation: CASSVGGNTGELFF. This chain joins TRBV9 and TRBJ2-2, with D possibly being TRBD2 (6 bases). Deletions cut 2 bases from V and 1 base from J, with 6 bases between. The V gene's germline CDR1 is SGDLS and CDR2 YYNGEE. The CDR3 is 14 residues long.

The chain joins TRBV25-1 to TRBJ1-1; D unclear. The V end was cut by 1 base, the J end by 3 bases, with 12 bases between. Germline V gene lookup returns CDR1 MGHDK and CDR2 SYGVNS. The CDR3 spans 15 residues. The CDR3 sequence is CASSESGRPDTEAFF. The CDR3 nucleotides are TGTGCCAGCAGTGAATCGGGTCGGCCGGACACTGAAGCTTTCTTT.